Listed here are 2 T cell receptor beta chains from one sample, sequenced in a study of T cells in Graves' hyperthyroidism and ophthalmopathy. It was RNA transcripts that yielded the amplified TCR beta CDR3 regions. Researchers ran a first-round RT-PCR on the TCR CDR3 using the HTBI primer set. MiXCR was run by TCRdb on the multiplex PCR reads, yielding one entry per CDR3 protein. The profile shows around 300,000 distinct CDR3 sequences, 13% to 15% of them singletons. Sequencing was done on a sample of blood. The origin of the receptors is a woman aged 45-65 years with Graves' hyperthyroidism that later progressed to Graves' ophthalmopathy.

The chain has TRBV12-3 or TRBV12-4 and TRBJ1-1; D remains unclear. V lost 6 bases to trimming and J lost 1 base, with 18 bases between them. The CDR3 covers 16 residues. DNA of the CDR3: TGTGCCAGCAGCTACCGAGTCCCTGGCGGGAACACTGAAGCTTTCTTT. Translated, it gives CASSYRVPGGNTEAFF.

This clonotype was counted many times. V is TRBV7-3 and J is TRBJ1-1; D perhaps matches TRBD1 (5 bases). CDR3 length: 13 residues. Between the trimmed V and J ends, which lost 1 base and 3 bases, there was a span of 6 bases. CDR1 is SGHTA, CDR2 FQGTGA, per germline. The CDR3 DNA reads TGTGCCAGCAGCTTAAGGGGGGACACTGAAGCTTTCTTT. This codes for CASSLRGDTEAFF.